The 4 T cell receptor beta chains below were found in one sample sequenced in a study of blood T cell repertoires in COVID-19. Produced via immunoSEQ multiplex PCR; TCRdb's table is partial and in-frame only. Seen here are over 120,000 clones, about three quarters observed once, and the top ten hold less than 2%. Sequencing was performed on peripheral blood. The receptors originated from a woman aged 55-70 years with acute or convalescent COVID-19.

The V gene is TRBV15, the J gene TRBJ2-1; 12 nucleotides align to TRBD2. Germline CDR1 reads LNHNV; CDR2 reads YYDKDF (reference sequence). The CDR3 length is 17 residues. Trimming at V came to 1 base and at J to 4 bases, leaving 5 bases not matched to a gene. The CDR3 DNA reads TGTGCCACCAGCAGAGGGACACTAGCGGGAGGTTACAATGAGCAGTTCTTC. Its protein is CATSRGTLAGGYNEQFF. Using reference TRBV15 and TRBJ2-1 for the parts outside the CDR3, the full variable domain is DAMVIQNPRYQVTQFGKPVTLSCSQTLNHNVMYWYQQKSSQAPKLLFHYYDKDFNNEADTPDNFQSRRPNTSFCFLDIRSPGLGDTAMYLCATSRGTLAGGYNEQFFGPGTRLTVL.

The chain recombines TRBV7-6 with TRBJ1-1; 9 bases align to TRBD1. The trim removed 8 bases at V and 11 bases at J, leaving 18 bases unmatched. From germline, CDR1 is SGHVS and CDR2 FNYEAQ. The CDR3 is 15 amino acids. CDR3 bases: TGTGCCAGCGCCGACAGGGGGTTATCTGGTGAGCGGGCTTTCTTT. Translated, it gives CASADRGLSGERAFF.

This rearrangement joins TRBV12-5 to TRBJ2-1, with TRBD2 identical over 9 bases. The ends lost 5 bases at V and 8 bases at J; junction bases unmatched: 7. Looked up from germline, CDR1 is LGHNT and CDR2 is FRNRAP. The CDR3 runs 14 residues. For the CDR3, the DNA is TGTGCTAGTGGTACCCTAGCGGGAAGGGATGAGCAGTTCTTC. It encodes CASGTLAGRDEQFF.

V gene TRBV5-6 combines with J gene TRBJ2-1; D ambiguous. Germline values: CDR1 SGHDT, CDR2 YYEEEE. The CDR3 extends over 16 amino acids. Trimming pared 0 bases from V and 7 bases from J, leaving 17 bases between. The CDR3 nucleotides are TGTGCCAGCAGCTTGGGTCCTTCCTACAGTAATAATGAGCAGTTCTTC. Translation gives CASSLGPSYSNNEQFF. Together with reference TRBV5-6 and TRBJ2-1, the CDR3 gives the full variable domain: DAGVTQSPTHLIKTRGQQVTLRCSPKSGHDTVSWYQQALGQGPQFIFQYYEEEERQRGNFPDRFSGHQFPNYSSELNVNALLLGDSALYLCASSLGPSYSNNEQFFGPGTRLTVL.